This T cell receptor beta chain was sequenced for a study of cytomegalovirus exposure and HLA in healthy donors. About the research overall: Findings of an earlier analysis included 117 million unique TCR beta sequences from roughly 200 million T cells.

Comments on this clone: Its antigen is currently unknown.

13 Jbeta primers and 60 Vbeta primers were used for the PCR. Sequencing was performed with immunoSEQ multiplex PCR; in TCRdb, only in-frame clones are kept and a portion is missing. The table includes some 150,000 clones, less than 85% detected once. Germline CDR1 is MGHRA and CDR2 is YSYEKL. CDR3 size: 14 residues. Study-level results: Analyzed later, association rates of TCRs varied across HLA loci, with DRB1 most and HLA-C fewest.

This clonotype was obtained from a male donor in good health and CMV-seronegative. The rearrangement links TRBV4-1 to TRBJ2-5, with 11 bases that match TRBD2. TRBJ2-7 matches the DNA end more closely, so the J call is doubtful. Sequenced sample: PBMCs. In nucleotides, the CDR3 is TGCGCCACCTCGACTAGCGGGGATGGCTACGAGCAGTACTTC. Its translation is CATSTSGDGYEQYF.